This T cell receptor (beta chain) was found in a study of pediatric ulcerative colitis. The diagnostic colonoscopy in ulcerative colitis patients preceded any immunosuppressive treatment. The blood sample was taken during the colonoscopy visit. The survey-level immunoSEQ assay was used. Produced via immunoSEQ multiplex PCR; TCRdb's table is partial and in-frame only. Of thousands of clones listed, around 89% are singletons. General observations from the study: Ulcerative colitis patients shared more blood-rectal clones than controls.

Note on this clone: The antigen remains unidentified.

The junction had 19 bases not matched to a gene; V was cut back by 4 bases and J by 7 bases. The germline CDR1 and CDR2 sequences are SGHRS and YFSETQ. CDR3 size: 17 residues. The material sequenced was blood. The TCR was taken from a boy between 10 and 17 years old with mild ulcerative colitis. The chain recombines TRBV5-1 with TRBJ1-1; 7 bases fit TRBD1. This chain's CDR3 is CASSISGTEPLGYEAFF. The DNA of the CDR3 is TGCGCCAGCAGCATATCCGGGACAGAGCCACTAGGGTATGAAGCTTTCTTT.